A selection of T cell receptor beta chains follows, all from one sample in a study of cytomegalovirus exposure and HLA in healthy donors. Method: immunoSEQ multiplex PCR; TCRdb's copy keeps in-frame clones and lacks some. The table lists roughly 100,000 clones, 13% to 15% of them singletons. The sequencing input was PBMCs. These receptors all stem from a female donor in good health and CMV-seronegative. Each CDR3 is given with its conserved first and last residue. Each record gives: J gene, CDR3 length, D gene, clone size, V gene, CDR3 DNA, CDR3 protein. D genes are given only for firm matches. Not all rows give a size; the values are once, few, many and, for expanded clones, a class.

>TRBJ2-5|15|TRBD1|few|TRBV6-1
TGTGCCAGCAGTGACAGGGGGCGGCTAGAAGAGACCCAGTACTTC
CASSDRGRLEETQYF
>TRBJ2-7|15|TRBD2|NA|TRBV29-1
TGCAGCGCCAGATGGGGACTAGCTAAATCCTACGAGCAGTACTTC
CSARWGLAKSYEQYF
>TRBJ1-1|13|NA|few|TRBV18
TGTGCCAGCTCACCAGACAGACAGCGTGAAGCTTTCTTT
CASSPDRQREAFF
>TRBJ1-1|18|NA|few|TRBV4-3
TGCGCCAGCAGCCAAGAGATCTTATACCGAGGGTTGAACACTGAAGCTTTCTTT
CASSQEILYRGLNTEAFF
>TRBJ2-1|17|TRBD1|NA|TRBV2
TGTGCCAGCAGCGGAGACACGAGGACAGGGCTCTACAATGAGCAGTTCTTC
CASSGDTRTGLYNEQFF
>TRBJ1-4|12|NA|few|TRBV29-1
TGCAGCGCTCAGGATCCTAATGAAAAACTGTTTTTT
CSAQDPNEKLFF
>TRBJ1-5|14|NA|few|TRBV7-2
TGTGCCAGCAGCTTACGCGGGGTGCGGCAGCCCCAGCATTTT
CASSLRGVRQPQHF
>TRBJ2-5|13|TRBD2|few|TRBV29-1
TGCAGCGTCGCTGGACTAGCCCAAGAGACCCAGTACTTC
CSVAGLAQETQYF
>TRBJ1-4|14|TRBD1|few|TRBV27
TGTGCCAGCAGTTATAGGACAGGGGATGAAAAACTGTTTTTT
CASSYRTGDEKLFF
>TRBJ1-2|16|TRBD1|NA|TRBV7-9
TGTGCCAGCAGCTTAGGTCATGGGACAGGGGACTATGGCTACACCTTC
CASSLGHGTGDYGYTF
>TRBJ1-1|14|NA|NA|TRBV28
TGTGCCAGCCACTCGAGGAATTTCGGCACTGAAGCTTTCTTT
CASHSRNFGTEAFF
>TRBJ2-2|15|NA|NA|TRBV18
TGTGCCAGCTCACTTGGACAGATGAACACCGGGGAGCTGTTTTTT
CASSLGQMNTGELFF
>TRBJ1-1|16|TRBD1|NA|TRBV2
TGTGCCAGCAGAGCTACCGGGACAGGGGCTGACACTGAAGCTTTCTTT
CASRATGTGADTEAFF
>TRBJ2-4|14|NA|NA|TRBV6-5
TGTGCCAGCAGTGAAATGGCCGGGAAAAACATTCAGTACTTC
CASSEMAGKNIQYF
>TRBJ2-5|14|TRBD2|few|TRBV5-1
TGCGCCAGCAGCTGGGGGACTAGCGGAGAGACCCAGTACTTC
CASSWGTSGETQYF
>TRBJ2-1|17|NA|NA|TRBV12-5
TGTGCTAGTGGTTTGGATTCGCGGGGTGTCTCCTACAATGAGCAGTTCTTC
CASGLDSRGVSYNEQFF
>TRBJ1-5|15|TRBD1|few|TRBV5-8
TGTGCCAGCAGCCCCTGGACAGGGAGCAATCAGCCCCAGCATTTT
CASSPWTGSNQPQHF
>TRBJ2-5|13|TRBD2|NA|TRBV2
TGTGCCAGCACCAGACTAGCGGGGGAGACCCAGTACTTC
CASTRLAGETQYF
>TRBJ2-5|11|NA|few|TRBV11-2
TGTGCCAGCAGCCCCTCTATGGTACAGTACTTC
CASSPSMVQYF
>TRBJ2-7|15|TRBD1|NA|TRBV25-1
TGTGCCAGCAGTACCGGGACAGGGGGTCGAGGCGAGCAGTACTTC
CASSTGTGGRGEQYF
>TRBJ2-1|13|NA|NA|TRBV30
TGTGCCTGGAGCTCTAATTTCTACAATGAGCAGTTCTTC
CAWSSNFYNEQFF
>TRBJ2-7|20|TRBD2|NA|TRBV7-8
TGTGCCAGCAGCTTGGTATCCCGACTAGCGCAAATCTCCGGGTCCTACGAGCAGTACTTC
CASSLVSRLAQISGSYEQYF
>TRBJ2-2|15|TRBD2|NA|TRBV6-5
TGTGCCAGCAGTTCCGGGACTAGCGGGCCCGGGGAGCTGTTTTTT
CASSSGTSGPGELFF
>TRBJ1-2|14|NA|few|TRBV9
TGTGCCAGCAGCTTACACGTTGGGAGCTATGGCTACACCTTC
CASSLHVGSYGYTF
>TRBJ1-1|12|NA|few|TRBV5-6
TGTGCCAGCAGTAGGGGGGGCACTGAAGCTTTCTTT
CASSRGGTEAFF
>TRBJ1-2|15|TRBD1|NA|TRBV10-3
TGTGCCATCAGTGAGTCGGACAGGGGCAGCGATGGCTACACCTTC
CAISESDRGSDGYTF
>TRBJ1-2|14|TRBD1|few|TRBV19
TGTGCCAGTAGTACAACCGGGACAGGGGCTGGCTACACCTTC
CASSTTGTGAGYTF
>TRBJ2-5|15|TRBD1|few|TRBV27
TGTGCCAGCAGTTTGGGGCAGGGGGCTTTAGAGACCCAGTACTTC
CASSLGQGALETQYF
>TRBJ2-1|15|TRBD2|few|TRBV10-2
TGCGCCAGCAGCGCCTCGAGCGGGAGAATTAATGAGCAGTTCTTC
CASSASSGRINEQFF
>TRBJ2-5|12|NA|few|TRBV15
TGTGCCACCAGCCGCGGGCAAGAGACCCAGTACTTC
CATSRGQETQYF
>TRBJ1-4|15|NA|NA|TRBV10-3
TGTGCCATCGGTGTAGGCCGCGGAACTAATGAAAAACTGTTTTTT
CAIGVGRGTNEKLFF
>TRBJ1-2|15|NA|few|TRBV19
TGTGCCAGTAGTCTCCAGGGGAAGGGTAACTATGGCTACACCTTC
CASSLQGKGNYGYTF
>TRBJ2-3|15|NA|NA|TRBV7-9
TGTGCCAGCAGGGAGGGATTGGGGGGTCCAGATACGCAGTATTTT
CASREGLGGPDTQYF
>TRBJ2-7|14|NA|NA|TRBV7-9
TGTGCCAGCAGCCTCAACGACAATCGCCACGAGCAGTACTTC
CASSLNDNRHEQYF
>TRBJ1-4|15|NA|few|TRBV28
TGTGCCAGCAGTGAGGAGGGTGCAACTAATGAAAAACTGTTTTTT
CASSEEGATNEKLFF
>TRBJ1-2|14|NA|few|TRBV4-3
TGCGCCAGCAGCCCCTCGCCACAGGGTCTTGGCTACACCTTC
CASSPSPQGLGYTF
>TRBJ2-5|15|NA|few|TRBV4-3
TGCGCCAGCAGCCAAGAAGGGACTCTCGGGGGGACCCAGTACTTC
CASSQEGTLGGTQYF
>TRBJ1-3|13|NA|NA|TRBV30
TGTGCCTGGAGTATGGGGGCGGAAAACACCATATATTTT
CAWSMGAENTIYF
>TRBJ2-2|15|TRBD2|NA|TRBV7-3
TGTGCCAGCAGTCTGGGACTAGCGCTCACCGGGGAGCTGTTTTTT
CASSLGLALTGELFF
>TRBJ2-7|14|TRBD1|NA|TRBV7-9
TGTGCCAGCAGCCACCGGGACAGGTCCTACGAGCAGTACTTC
CASSHRDRSYEQYF
>TRBJ1-5|15|NA|NA|TRBV9
TGTGCCAGCAGCGAAAGGGGTTATAGCAATCAGCCCCAGCATTTT
CASSERGYSNQPQHF
>TRBJ1-5|15|NA|NA|TRBV27
TGTGCCAGCAGTTTATTTGCGGCAGCCCATCAGCCCCAGCATTTT
CASSLFAAAHQPQHF
>TRBJ2-2|15|TRBD1|few|TRBV28
TGTGCCAGCAGCCGAACGAGACAGGGAGCTTGGGAGCTGTTTTTT
CASSRTRQGAWELFF
>TRBJ1-6|14|NA|NA|TRBV9
TGTGCCAGCAGGGGTACAGGGCGGACTTCACCCCTCCACTTT
CASRGTGRTSPLHF
>TRBJ2-1|15|NA|few|TRBV14
TGTGCCAGCAGCCCCGTTCAGGGTTTCTACAATGAGCAGTTCTTC
CASSPVQGFYNEQFF
>TRBJ2-3|17|TRBD1|few|TRBV4-1
TGCGCCAGCAGCCTGACCGGGACAGGGATAGGGACAGATACGCAGTATTTT
CASSLTGTGIGTDTQYF
>TRBJ1-2|15|NA|NA|TRBV29-1
TGCAGCGTTGAAGGCGAACAGGGAAGGTCCTATGGCTACACCTTC
CSVEGEQGRSYGYTF
>TRBJ2-7|12|TRBD1|few|TRBV7-8
TGTGCCAGCAGCGTCGACAGGGACGAGCAGTACTTC
CASSVDRDEQYF
>TRBJ2-7|14|TRBD1|NA|TRBV28
TGTGCCAGCAGTTCGACAGGGGGCCTCTACGAGCAGTACTTC
CASSSTGGLYEQYF
>TRBJ2-7|14|NA|NA|TRBV7-2
TGTGCCAGCAGCTTGGCCAGAACAGCCTACGAGCAGTACTTC
CASSLARTAYEQYF
>TRBJ1-2|14|NA|NA|TRBV6-5
TGTGCCAGCAGGTTGGGACACCCAAGCTATGGCTACACCTTC
CASRLGHPSYGYTF
>TRBJ1-4|16|NA|NA|TRBV27
TGTGCCAGCAGTTCCCCGCCGGACAGCCTCAATGAAAAACTGTTTTTT
CASSSPPDSLNEKLFF